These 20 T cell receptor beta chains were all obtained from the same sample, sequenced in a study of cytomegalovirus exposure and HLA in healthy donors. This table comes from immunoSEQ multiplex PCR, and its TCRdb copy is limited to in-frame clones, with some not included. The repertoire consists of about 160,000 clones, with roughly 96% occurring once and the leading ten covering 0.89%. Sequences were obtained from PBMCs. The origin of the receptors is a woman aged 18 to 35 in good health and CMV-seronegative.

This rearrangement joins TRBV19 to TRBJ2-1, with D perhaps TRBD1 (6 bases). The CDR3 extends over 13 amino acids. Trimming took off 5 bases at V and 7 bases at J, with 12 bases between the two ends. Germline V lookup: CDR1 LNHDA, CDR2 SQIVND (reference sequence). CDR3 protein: CASSGFQGNEQFF. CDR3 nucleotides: TGTGCCAGTAGTGGATTCCAGGGGAATGAGCAGTTCTTC.

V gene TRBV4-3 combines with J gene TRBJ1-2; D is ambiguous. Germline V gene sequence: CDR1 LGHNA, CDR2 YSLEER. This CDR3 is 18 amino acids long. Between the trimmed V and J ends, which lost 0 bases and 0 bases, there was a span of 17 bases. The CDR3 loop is CASSQDPPTASTNYGYTF. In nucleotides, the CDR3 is TGCGCCAGCAGCCAAGACCCCCCGACTGCATCAACTAACTATGGCTACACCTTC.

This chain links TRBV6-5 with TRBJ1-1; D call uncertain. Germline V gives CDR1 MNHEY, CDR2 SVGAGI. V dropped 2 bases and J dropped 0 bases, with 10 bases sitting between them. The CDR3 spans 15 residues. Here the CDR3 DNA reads TGTGCCAGCAGTTACCGACGGAGCCTGAACACTGAAGCTTTCTTT. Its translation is CASSYRRSLNTEAFF.

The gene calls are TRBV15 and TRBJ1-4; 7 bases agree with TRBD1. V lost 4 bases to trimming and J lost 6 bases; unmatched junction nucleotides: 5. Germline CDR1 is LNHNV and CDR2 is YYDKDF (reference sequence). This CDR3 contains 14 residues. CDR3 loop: CATSIYRGYEKLFF. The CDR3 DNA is TGTGCCACCAGCATCTACAGGGGTTATGAAAAACTGTTTTTT.

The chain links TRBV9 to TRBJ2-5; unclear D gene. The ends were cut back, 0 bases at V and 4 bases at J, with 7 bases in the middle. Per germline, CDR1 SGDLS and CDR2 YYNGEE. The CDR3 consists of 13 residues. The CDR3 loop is CASSVASLETQYF. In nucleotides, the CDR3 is TGTGCCAGCAGCGTAGCCAGTCTAGAGACCCAGTACTTC. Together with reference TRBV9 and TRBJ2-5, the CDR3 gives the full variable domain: DSGVTQTPKHLITATGQRVTLRCSPRSGDLSVYWYQQSLDQGLQFLIQYYNGEERAKGNILERFSAQQFPDLHSELNLSSLELGDSALYFCASSVASLETQYFGPGTRLLVL.

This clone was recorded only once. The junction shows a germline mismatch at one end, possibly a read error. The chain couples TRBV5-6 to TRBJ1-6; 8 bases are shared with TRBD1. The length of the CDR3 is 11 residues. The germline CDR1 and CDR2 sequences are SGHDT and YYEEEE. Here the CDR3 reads CASSLGDRLNF. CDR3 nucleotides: TGTGCCAGCAGCTTGGGGGACAGGCTCAACTTT. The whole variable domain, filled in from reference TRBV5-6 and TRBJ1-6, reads DAGVTQSPTHLIKTRGQQVTLRCSPKSGHDTVSWYQQALGQGPQFIFQYYEEEERQRGNFPDRFSGHQFPNYSSELNVNALLLGDSALYLCASSLGDRLNFGNGTRLTVT.

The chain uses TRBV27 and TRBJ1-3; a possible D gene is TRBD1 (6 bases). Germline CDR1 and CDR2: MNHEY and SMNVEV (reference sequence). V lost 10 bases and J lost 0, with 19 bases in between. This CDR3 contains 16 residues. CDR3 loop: CATSQGLPSSGNTIYF. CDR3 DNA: TGTGCCACCTCCCAGGGGCTCCCGAGCTCTGGAAACACCATATATTTT.

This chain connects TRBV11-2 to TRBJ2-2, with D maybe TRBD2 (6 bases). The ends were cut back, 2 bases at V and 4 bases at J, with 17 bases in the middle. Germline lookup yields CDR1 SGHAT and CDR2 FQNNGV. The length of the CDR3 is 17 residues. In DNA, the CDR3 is TGTGCCAGCAGCTTACGCTGGGTAGCGGACGGCACCGGGGAGCTGTTTTTT. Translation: CASSLRWVADGTGELFF.

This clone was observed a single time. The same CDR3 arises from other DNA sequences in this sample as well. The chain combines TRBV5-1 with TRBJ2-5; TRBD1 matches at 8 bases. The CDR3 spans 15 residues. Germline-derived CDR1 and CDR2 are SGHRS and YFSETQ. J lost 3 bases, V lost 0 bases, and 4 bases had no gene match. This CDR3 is CASSLVGTGEETQYF. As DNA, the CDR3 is TGCGCCAGCAGCTTGGTAGGGACAGGTGAAGAGACCCAGTACTTC.

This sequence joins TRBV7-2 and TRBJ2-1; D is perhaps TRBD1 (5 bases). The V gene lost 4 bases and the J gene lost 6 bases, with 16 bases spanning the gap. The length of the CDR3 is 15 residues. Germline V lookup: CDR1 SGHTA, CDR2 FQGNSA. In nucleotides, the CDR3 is TGTGCCAGCAGCTCCATTCCCTCAGGGTCCAATGAGCAGTTCTTC. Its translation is CASSSIPSGSNEQFF.

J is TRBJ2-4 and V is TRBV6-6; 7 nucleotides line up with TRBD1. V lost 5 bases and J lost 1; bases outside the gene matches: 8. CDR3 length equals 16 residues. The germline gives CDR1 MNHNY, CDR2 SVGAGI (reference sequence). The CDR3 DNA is TGTGCCAGCAGTGCACAGGGGACGAGGGCCAAAAACATTCAGTACTTC. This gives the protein CASSAQGTRAKNIQYF.

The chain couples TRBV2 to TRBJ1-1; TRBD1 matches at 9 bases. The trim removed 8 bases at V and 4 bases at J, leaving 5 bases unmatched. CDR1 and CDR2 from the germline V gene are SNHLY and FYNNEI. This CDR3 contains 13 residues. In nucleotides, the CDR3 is TGTGCCAGCGACCGGGACAGGGTCACTGAAGCTTTCTTT. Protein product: CASDRDRVTEAFF.

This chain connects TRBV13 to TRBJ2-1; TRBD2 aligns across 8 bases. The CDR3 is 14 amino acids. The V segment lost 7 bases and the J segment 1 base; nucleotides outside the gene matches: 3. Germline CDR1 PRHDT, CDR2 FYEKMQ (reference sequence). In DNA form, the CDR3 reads TGTGCCAGCAAGGGACTAGAATCCTACAATGAGCAGTTCTTC. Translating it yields CASKGLESYNEQFF.

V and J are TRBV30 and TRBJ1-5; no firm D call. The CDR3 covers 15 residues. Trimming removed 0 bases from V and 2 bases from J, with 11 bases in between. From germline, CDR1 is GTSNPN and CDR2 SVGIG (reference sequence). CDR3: CAWSVAGFGNQPQHF. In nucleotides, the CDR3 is TGTGCCTGGAGTGTAGCGGGGTTTGGCAATCAGCCCCAGCATTTT.

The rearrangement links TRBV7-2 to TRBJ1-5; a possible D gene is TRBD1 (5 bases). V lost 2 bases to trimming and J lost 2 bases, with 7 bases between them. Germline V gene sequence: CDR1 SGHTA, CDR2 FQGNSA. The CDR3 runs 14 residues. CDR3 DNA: TGTGCCAGCAGCTTACAGGGCGGCAATCAGCCCCAGCATTTT. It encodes CASSLQGGNQPQHF.

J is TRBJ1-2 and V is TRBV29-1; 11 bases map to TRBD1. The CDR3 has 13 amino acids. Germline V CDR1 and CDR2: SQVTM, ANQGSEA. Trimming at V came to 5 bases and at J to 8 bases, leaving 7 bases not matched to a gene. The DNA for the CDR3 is TGCAGCGTTTCTGGACAGGGGGCGCAAGGCTACACCTTC. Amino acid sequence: CSVSGQGAQGYTF.

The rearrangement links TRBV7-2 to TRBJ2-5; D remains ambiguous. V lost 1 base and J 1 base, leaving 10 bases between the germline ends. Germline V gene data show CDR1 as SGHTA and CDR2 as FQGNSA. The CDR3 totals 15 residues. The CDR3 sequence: CASSLEGARQETQYF. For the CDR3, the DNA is TGTGCCAGCAGCTTAGAAGGAGCCCGCCAAGAGACCCAGTACTTC.

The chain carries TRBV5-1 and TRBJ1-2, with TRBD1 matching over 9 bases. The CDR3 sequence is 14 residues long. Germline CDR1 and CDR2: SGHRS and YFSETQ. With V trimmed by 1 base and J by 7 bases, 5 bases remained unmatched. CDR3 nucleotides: TGCGCCAGCAGCTTGACAGGGGGCCCCGGTGGCTACACCTTC. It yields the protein CASSLTGGPGGYTF.

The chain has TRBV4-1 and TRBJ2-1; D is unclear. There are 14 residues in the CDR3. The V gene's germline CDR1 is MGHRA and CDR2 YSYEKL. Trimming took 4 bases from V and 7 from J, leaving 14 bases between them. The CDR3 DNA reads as TGCGCCAGCAGCCCGGGTTTCTCAATAAATGAGCAGTTCTTC. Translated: CASSPGFSINEQFF.

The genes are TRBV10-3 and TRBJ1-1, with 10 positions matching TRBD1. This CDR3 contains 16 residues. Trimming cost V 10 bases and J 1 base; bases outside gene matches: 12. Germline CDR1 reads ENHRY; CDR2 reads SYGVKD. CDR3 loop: CATMGQGIWENTEAFF. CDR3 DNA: TGTGCCACGATGGGACAGGGGATCTGGGAGAACACTGAAGCTTTCTTT.